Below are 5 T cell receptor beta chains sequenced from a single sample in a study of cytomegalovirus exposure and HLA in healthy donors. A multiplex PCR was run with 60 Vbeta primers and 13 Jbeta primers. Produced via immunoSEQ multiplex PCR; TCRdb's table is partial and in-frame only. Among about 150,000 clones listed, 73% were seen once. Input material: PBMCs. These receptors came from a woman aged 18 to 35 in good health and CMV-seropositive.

The CDR3 DNA reads as TGTGCCAGCAGTCTACAGTACCAAGAGACCCAGTACTTC. This encodes CASSLQYQETQYF. The V gene is TRBV5-4, the J gene TRBJ2-5, with D hard to call. V was trimmed by 5 bases and J by 0 bases, leaving 8 bases between them. CDR1 and CDR2 from the germline V gene are SGHNT and YYREEE (reference sequence). The CDR3 is 13 residues long.

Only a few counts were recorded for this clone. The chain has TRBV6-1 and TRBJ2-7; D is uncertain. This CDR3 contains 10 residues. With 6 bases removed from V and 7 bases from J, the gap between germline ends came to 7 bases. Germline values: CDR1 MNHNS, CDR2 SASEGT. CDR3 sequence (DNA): TGTGCCAGCAGCTGGCCGGAGCAGTACTTC. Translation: CASSWPEQYF.

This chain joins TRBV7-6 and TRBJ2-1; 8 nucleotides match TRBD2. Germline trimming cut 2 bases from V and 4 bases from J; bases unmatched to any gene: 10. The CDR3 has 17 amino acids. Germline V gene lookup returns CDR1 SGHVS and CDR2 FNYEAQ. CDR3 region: CASSLPPWTSLYNEQFF. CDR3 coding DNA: TGTGCCAGCAGCTTACCCCCCTGGACTAGCTTGTACAATGAGCAGTTCTTC.

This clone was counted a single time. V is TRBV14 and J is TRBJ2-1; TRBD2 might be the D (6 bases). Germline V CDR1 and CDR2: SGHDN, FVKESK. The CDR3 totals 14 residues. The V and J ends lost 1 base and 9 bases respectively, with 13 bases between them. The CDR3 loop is CASSQVRDFGEQFF. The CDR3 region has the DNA TGTGCCAGCAGCCAAGTTAGGGACTTCGGTGAGCAGTTCTTC.

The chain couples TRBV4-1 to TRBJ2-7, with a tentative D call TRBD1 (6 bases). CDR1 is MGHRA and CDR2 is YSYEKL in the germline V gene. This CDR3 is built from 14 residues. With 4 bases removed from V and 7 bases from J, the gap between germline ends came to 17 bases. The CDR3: CASSPTTGSGEQYF. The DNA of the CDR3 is TGCGCCAGCAGCCCGACTACAGGGTCGGGGGAGCAGTACTTC.